This paragraph covers one TCR beta chain sequence. Its antigen is still unknown. No much larger clonotype is one base removed from it; base qualities were not supplied. Other nucleotide sequences from this sample produce the same CDR3. The data are from a study of cytomegalovirus exposure and HLA in healthy donors (dated by TCRdb to 2016 to 2017). Turning to the overall study: An earlier analysis of approximately 600 of the donors reported roughly 300 Gb of sequence data and roughly 110 million unique TCR beta sequences from about 200 million T cells. All discovery cohort repertoires had been generated using a single sequencing platform. Among the roughly 400 genotyped donors, under 90% belonged to the genetic ancestry cluster associated with self-reported Caucasian donors. Typing coverage differed by locus: A, B, C, DRB1 and DQB1 were typed in about 620-640 donors, DQA1 in roughly 510, DPA1 in around 600, and DPB1 in 450 to 490. Genome-wide SNP genotypes for about 65% of the roughly 670 donors were used in a later genetic analysis, which treated that subset as a discovery cohort. Along with the approximately 700-subject first cohort, a separate validation cohort of 120 different subjects was used. The study aimed to test whether cataloging public T cell receptors could reveal signatures of past pathogen exposure. HLA typing covered class I and class II loci at four-digit resolution. An early release that covered about 600 HLA-typed donors contained approximately 300 gigabases of sequencing data and approximately 85 million unique TCR sequences. A handful of DR-DQ haplotypes were handled as single units for association and clustering because linkage in the cohort was strong. To study patterns of TCR occurrence, a later analysis re-analyzed previously published TCR beta repertoires from 550 to 800 donors and added high-resolution HLA genotyping. Rather than drawing on any new phenotypic data, the later analysis identified candidate immune exposures from TCR beta sequences and the way those sequences occurred across donors. High-throughput TCR immunosequencing, statistical association of individual TCRs with disease status, and machine learning were combined to predict cytomegalovirus infection status. Donor age, sex, ethnicity and CMV serostatus were collected together with the repertoire data. The study used immunosequencing to profile the T cell repertoires of 666 subjects and linked those repertoires to cytomegalovirus serostatus. Among some 400 genotyped donors of the cohort, an average of around 240,000 unique TCR beta nucleotide sequences was sequenced per donor, of which 15% to 20% were non-productive. In an earlier analysis of over 550 of the donors, high-throughput TCR beta sequencing was used to judge whether each TCR beta V gene segment behaved as functional or pseudogenic.

Overall study outcomes, separate from this receptor: Seventeen rarely observed V segments, including chromosome 9 orphons, were excluded from the earlier analysis of several hundred of the donors because counts were too low. Most CMV-associated TCR beta chains appeared to be HLA-restricted in a later analysis, and the HLA associations seemed to be driven largely by CMV exposure. The presence/absence analyses assumed that sequencing depth was roughly uniform across donors, and that assumption may not be true. The study listed 150 to 200 TCR beta chains as associated with cytomegalovirus. It was suggested by the authors that the approach could potentially be generalized to other disease states and immunological phenotypes. In a later analysis, HLA-associated TCR beta chains were found to be more clonally expanded and to have lower generation probabilities than equally common non-associated chains. An association between a missense DCLRE1C variant and V-gene and J-gene trimming of TCR beta chains was found in a later genetic analysis and replicated in an independent cohort. Only TCR beta chains were sequenced in this cohort, and the absence of alpha or paired-chain data limited detectable features. A further reported finding was that TCR beta sequences accurately predicted the HLA-A and HLA-B alleles for most subjects in the first cohort. The sequencing pipeline was judged likely to have produced a cluster of highly shared sequence variants as a technical artifact. According to a later genetic analysis, donors in an Asian-associated ancestry cluster had fewer N-insertions in productive TCRs than the roughly 670-donor mean. In an earlier analysis of roughly 560 of the donors, most TCR beta V segments were observed in productive rearrangements about 90% or about 30% of the time, broadly matching IMGT annotations. Correlated functional status among segregating V segments might be attributable to linkage disequilibrium, but an unknown experimental factor could not be ruled out. Some IMGT-functional V segments, including TRBV6-2 and TRBV6-3, could not be distinguished by the 87-base-pair reads and were therefore excluded. A later analysis reported that several top co-occurrence clusters appeared linked to parvovirus B19, influenza, CMV and Epstein-Barr virus. According to a later analysis, TCR association rates differed among HLA loci, with DRB1 alleles showing the most associated TCRs and HLA-C alleles showing the fewest. HLA typing was unavailable for some donors at each locus, so association tests used only the typed subset. Assigning TCR associations to individual alleles was difficult when HLA alleles, especially DR and DQ, strongly co-occurred. A few of the identified cytomegalovirus-associated TCR beta chains were confirmed in vitro to be specific for cytomegalovirus antigens. The only immune exposure information available for the cohort was CMV serostatus. Most TCR sequences were seen in very few donors, while some public TCRs were found in many individuals. Specific HLA alleles were associated with over 15,000 TCR beta sequences at a false discovery rate of 0.05 in a later analysis. In both the original and validation cohorts, the classifier was reported to diagnose cytomegalovirus status with high specificity and sensitivity.

V and J are truncated by 0 bases and 0 bases respectively, leaving an intervening sequence of 4 bases. According to the germline V gene, CDR1 reads SGHRS and CDR2 reads YFSETQ. The cysteine opens and the phenylalanine closes a CDR3 of 13 amino acids. Only the CDR3 DNA stays, 39 bases, in frame from base 1. The cohort was made up of several hundred healthy bone marrow donors. All cohort members were sampled while nominally healthy, although unrecorded immune exposures were likely present. The donor tested CMV seronegative and was one of the 352 seronegative cohort members. Every donor gave a peripheral blood sample, and the peripheral blood mononuclear cells from that sample were used for TCR beta sequencing. The Qiagen DNeasy Blood Extraction Kit was used to extract genomic DNA from the blood cell samples. The method was the immunoSEQ multiplex PCR assay. For the multiplex PCR, a mixture combining 60 forward primers for TCR Vbeta segments and 13 reverse primers for TCR Jbeta segments was used. A multiplex PCR assay on genomic DNA amplified the CDR3 region of rearranged TCR beta genes. Amplified TCR beta libraries were sequenced as 87-base-pair reads on the Illumina HiSeq System. Under the source paper's analysis protocol: A later analysis tallied 75 million to 95 million unique TCR beta chains across the 600 to 700 repertoires, and some 10 million of those chains were shared by two or more donors. Raw reads were error-corrected and collapsed into unique sequences by a nearest-neighbor algorithm in which closely related sequences were merged to remove PCR and sequencing errors. Alignment of CDR3 sequences to IMGT reference sequences was used to assign V, D and J gene segments. For a sequence to be retained, a match of at least six nucleotides was required to both a V gene segment and a J gene segment. A rearrangement was called productive if the CDR3 had no stop codons and remained in frame with V and J, and every other rearrangement was called non-productive. CDR3 was defined according to IMGT convention as the region running from the second conserved V-encoded cysteine to the conserved J-encoded phenylalanine. The earlier analysis of roughly 590 of the donors excluded any sequence lacking an unambiguous match to a single V gene segment. An earlier analysis of just under 600 of the donors called V segments functional above 56.7% productive rearrangements and segregating when the between-donor standard deviation exceeded 5%. A statistical classification framework was built for diagnosing cytomegalovirus status from the catalog of TCR beta chain sequences. In a later analysis, TCR nucleotide sequences were compared against IMGT/GENE-DB human TR gene sequences so that V and J genes could be assigned. Using the TCRdist pipeline, a later analysis assigned CDR3 sequences along with most-parsimonious VDJ recombination scenarios. In a later analysis, every TCR beta chain was defined by the combination of its CDR3 amino acid sequence and its V-gene family, and reads without a unique V-gene family were dropped. In a later analysis, 500 to 700 highly shared, low-generation-probability nucleotide sequences were removed to address suspected cross-contamination and a sequencing artifact. In a later analysis, a clonal expansion index was calculated for each public chain from normalized within-repertoire ranks of inferred template counts. Generation probabilities in a later analysis came from a VDJ recombination model fitted to out-of-frame rearrangements, and those results were checked against IGoR. In a later analysis, hypergeometric tests were used to score TCR-TCR, TCR-HLA and TCR-CMV co-occurrence, with a repertoire-size bias correction applied to TCR pairs. False discovery rates were estimated in a later analysis by permuting HLA or CMV assignments 20 times. In a later analysis, co-occurring TCRs were grouped using DBSCAN, with TCRdist sequence similarity added in when clustering inside HLA-allele-positive subsets. Repertoires with fewer than 30,000 or more than 120,000 public chains were left out of co-occurrence clustering, as were about 5 repertoires with anomalous nucleotide sharing. TCRdb stores this immuneACCESS table with in-frame sequences only. Part of the clones is absent; in the studies checked, under half of the shortfall reflects unresolved V genes, and no reason is known for the rest. V, J and clone size are taken as reported in that table, and D and trimming were inferred from the DNA itself. The sample table shows some 67,000 clones, and around 80% are seen once. Jointly, the top ten make up more than 7.5% of the sample.

The rearranged chain carries TRBV5-1 and TRBJ2-7; the D gene is unclear. This clonotype was obtained from a man aged 35 to 55 in good health and CMV-seronegative. Sequencing was done on a sample of PBMCs. This receptor has the CDR3 CASSLAGSYEQYF. The DNA sequence follows: TGCGCCAGCAGCTTGGCAGGCTCCTACGAGCAGTACTTC.